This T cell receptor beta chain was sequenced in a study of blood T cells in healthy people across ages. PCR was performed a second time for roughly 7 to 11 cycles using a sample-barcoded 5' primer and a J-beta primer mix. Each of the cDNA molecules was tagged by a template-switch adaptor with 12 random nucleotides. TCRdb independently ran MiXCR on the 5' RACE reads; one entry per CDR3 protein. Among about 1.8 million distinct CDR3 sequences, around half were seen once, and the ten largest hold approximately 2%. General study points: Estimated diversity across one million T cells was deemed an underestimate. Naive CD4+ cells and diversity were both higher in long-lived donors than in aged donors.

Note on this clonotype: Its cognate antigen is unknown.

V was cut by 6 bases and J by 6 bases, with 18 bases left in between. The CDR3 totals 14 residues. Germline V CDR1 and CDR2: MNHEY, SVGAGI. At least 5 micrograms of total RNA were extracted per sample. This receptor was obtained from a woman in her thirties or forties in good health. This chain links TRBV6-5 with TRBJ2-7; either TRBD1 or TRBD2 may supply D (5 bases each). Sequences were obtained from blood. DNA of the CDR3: TGTGCCAGCAGGCCTGGGTCCGGGACGCTCGAGCAGTACTTC. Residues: CASRPGSGTLEQYF.